Each of the 17 T cell receptor beta chains below was sequenced from the same sample in a study of regulatory T cells in long-lasting Graves disease. Specified time point: newly diagnosed GD, antithyroid drugs for less than 3 months. The TCR library used RNA extracted from PBMCs. Relying on iRepertoire HTBI primers and Arm-PCR of CDR3 regions, the team built TCR beta libraries. Each CDR3 protein gets one entry after TCRdb re-called the multiplex PCR reads with MiXCR. Among around 420,000 distinct CDR3 sequences, approximately 15% were seen once, and the ten largest hold over 7%. These data also formed part of another study, on T cells in Graves' hyperthyroidism and ophthalmopathy.

The source material was peripheral blood mononuclear cells (PBMCs), sampled at new diagnosis, from a patient treated with antithyroid drugs. All receptors come from a woman aged 40 to 49 with Graves disease.

Comment on this clonotype: A read error is possible here, since a much larger clone lies one base away. This chain uses TRBV28 with TRBJ2-7; D call uncertain. Trimming removed 7 bases from V and 3 bases from J, with 13 bases in between. This CDR3 has 13 residues. Germline loops: CDR1 MDHEN, CDR2 SYDVKM. The CDR3 loop is CASNPYSYYEQYF. The CDR3, as DNA: TGTGCCAGCAACCCTTATTCCTACTACGAGCAGTACTTC.

This clonotype was observed many times. The chain recombines TRBV28 with TRBJ2-3; possibly TRBD1 for D (6 bases). Germline V gene sequence: CDR1 MDHEN, CDR2 SYDVKM. Trimming removed 6 bases at V and 5 bases at J, with 18 bases between. CDR3 size: 15 residues. In DNA, the CDR3 is TGTGCCAGCAGCATGGGGGCGCGCATTGGAGATACGCAGTATTTT. Translated, it gives CASSMGARIGDTQYF. The full variable domain, with the rest looked up from reference TRBV28 and TRBJ2-3, is DVKVTQSSRYLVKRTGEKVFLECVQDMDHENMFWYRQDPGLGLRLIYFSYDVKMKEKGDIPEGYSVSREKKERFSLILESASTNQTSMYLCASSMGARIGDTQYFGPGTRLTVL.

This clonotype was seen only a few times. This chain uses TRBV11-2 with TRBJ2-7; 12 nucleotides align to TRBD2. V was clipped by 5 bases and J by 4 bases; unmatched bases: 6. The CDR3 is 15 residues long. Looked up from germline, CDR1 is SGHAT and CDR2 is FQNNGV. The CDR3 spells CASSPWTSGTYEQYF. CDR3 DNA sequence: TGTGCCAGCAGCCCCTGGACTAGCGGGACGTACGAGCAGTACTTC.

This clonotype appeared a few times. A read error may be the cause here, since a much bigger clone is one base away. The V and J genes are TRBV11-2 and TRBJ2-1, with 8 bases that match TRBD2. V lost 5 bases and J lost 3; bases outside the gene matches: 3. CDR1 SGHAT and CDR2 FQNNGV come from the germline V gene. This CDR3 comprises 14 residues. CDR3 region: CASSHGTSYNEQFF. CDR3 bases: TGTGCCAGCAGCCACGGGACTAGCTACAATGAGCAGTTCTTC.

Comment on this clonotype: Possible read error: a much larger clone is one base away. The conserved final phenylalanine or tryptophan is absent from the CDR3, which likely points to a read error. This sequence joins TRBV7-2 and TRBJ2-6; no definite D call. Between the trimmed V and J ends, which lost 3 bases and 0 bases, there was a span of 12 bases. The CDR3 has 17 residues. In germline, CDR1 is SGHTA, CDR2 FQGNSA. The DNA for the CDR3 is TGTGCCAGCAGCTTTGGACCCCCGAACTCTGGGGCCAACGTCCTGACTTCC. Amino acid sequence: CASSFGPPNSGANVLTS.

This clonotype occurred many times. This chain uses TRBV7-6 with TRBJ1-1; the D gene is possibly TRBD1 (5 bases). V lost 1 base, J lost 5 bases, and 14 bases lay in between. The CDR3 is 15 residues long. The germline V gene encodes CDR1 SGHVS and CDR2 FNYEAQ. Here the CDR3 reads CASSLGGGVGTEAFF. The CDR3 nucleotides are TGTGCCAGCAGCTTAGGAGGAGGGGTGGGGACTGAAGCTTTCTTT.

In this sample, this clonotype turned up many times. The V call is TRBV12-3 or TRBV12-4, the J call TRBJ2-2, with 7 bases aligning to TRBD2. Trimming at V came to 3 bases and at J to 6 bases, leaving 7 bases not matched to a gene. The CDR3 is 15 amino acids. CDR3 loop: CASSLVREAAGELFF. In nucleotides, the CDR3 is TGTGCCAGCAGTTTGGTCCGGGAGGCGGCCGGGGAGCTGTTTTTT.

This clonotype was seen a few times. The chain has TRBV10-2 and TRBJ2-1, with TRBD2 matching 7 bases. J gave up 7 bases and V 6 bases, and 12 bases lay outside the gene matches. Germline-derived CDR1 and CDR2 are WSHSY and SAAADI. The CDR3 is 15 residues long. The CDR3 nucleotides read TGCGCCAGCAGATCTTCCGGGGCTAGCGGTAATGAGCAGTTCTTC. Its protein is CASRSSGASGNEQFF.

This chain links TRBV20-1 with TRBJ2-2; 8 bases map to TRBD1. Germline assignment: CDR1 DFQATT and CDR2 SNEGSKA (reference sequence). After removal of 5 bases from V and 1 base from J, the junction contained 0 bases not matched to a gene. This CDR3 comprises 13 residues. CDR3 region: CSADRGNTGELFF. CDR3 in DNA: TGCAGTGCTGACAGGGGGAACACCGGGGAGCTGTTTTTT.

This clonotype has a count of ten or more. This rearrangement joins TRBV11-3 to TRBJ2-1; maybe TRBD1 (6 bases). The CDR3 is made up of 12 amino acids. Germline assignment: CDR1 SGHNT and CDR2 YENEEA. Deletions cut 10 bases from V and 5 bases from J, with 12 bases between. CDR3 sequence: CATSGANNEQFF. As DNA, the CDR3 is TGTGCCACTTCAGGGGCGAACAATGAGCAGTTCTTC.

The rearrangement uses TRBV15 and TRBJ2-7; D might be TRBD1 (5 bases). V lost 1 base to trimming and J lost 5 bases, with 9 bases between them. The CDR3 contains 13 residues. The germline V gene has CDR1 LNHNV and CDR2 YYDKDF (reference sequence). The CDR3: CATSRGTIDEQYF. CDR3 sequence (DNA): TGTGCCACCAGCAGAGGGACAATCGACGAGCAGTACTTC.

This clonotype was found a few times. V is TRBV7-2 and J is TRBJ2-1, with a weak D call TRBD1 (5 bases). This CDR3 has 15 amino acids. The ends were cut back, 7 bases at V and 7 bases at J, with 20 bases in the middle. Germline V lookup: CDR1 SGHTA, CDR2 FQGNSA. CDR3 nucleotides: TGTGCCAGCACTCTGGGGCGGTCCCCCGGGAATGAGCAGTTCTTC. This gives the protein CASTLGRSPGNEQFF.

This chain joins TRBV5-4 and TRBJ2-2, with D possibly matching TRBD1 (6 bases). Germline CDR1 and CDR2: SGHNT and YYREEE (reference sequence). CDR3 length equals 16 residues. The ends were cut back, 1 base at V and 1 base at J, with 11 bases in the middle. CDR3 in amino acids: CASSLPPGQNTGELFF. Written as DNA, the CDR3 is TGTGCCAGCAGCTTGCCACCGGGACAGAACACCGGGGAGCTGTTTTTT. Full variable domain (rest looked up from reference TRBV5-4 and TRBJ2-2): ETGVTQSPTHLIKTRGQQVTLRCSSQSGHNTVSWYQQALGQGPQFIFQYYREEENGRGNFPPRFSGLQFPNYSSELNVNALELDDSALYLCASSLPPGQNTGELFFGEGSRLTVL.

This clonotype was counted ten times or more. The chain has TRBV28 and TRBJ2-1; the match to TRBD1 covers 8 bases. Unmatched junction bases numbered 14, after V lost 7 bases and J lost 9 bases. Germline CDR1 reads MDHEN; CDR2 reads SYDVKM. CDR3 size: 15 residues. CDR3 coding DNA: TGTGCCAGCACCGAGTTCGGACAGGGTGTGGGTGAGCAGTTCTTC. Its protein product is CASTEFGQGVGEQFF.

This clonotype was counted once. A read error may explain this, as a much larger clone is one base away. V gene TRBV2 combines with J gene TRBJ2-2; 10 nucleotides agree with TRBD2. Trimming at V came to 3 bases and at J to 6 bases, leaving 10 bases not matched to a gene. This CDR3 has 17 amino acids. Germline V lookup: CDR1 SNHLY, CDR2 FYNNEI. CDR3 residues: CASSDSPSSGRAGELFF. The CDR3 nucleotides are TGTGCCAGCAGTGATTCCCCTTCTAGCGGGAGAGCCGGGGAGCTGTTTTTT.

The CDR3 DNA follows: TGTGCCAGTAGTAGACAGGGACCCTATGGCTACACCTTC. This encodes CASSRQGPYGYTF. This rearrangement joins TRBV19 to TRBJ1-2; TRBD1 agrees at 7 bases. Germline lookup yields CDR1 LNHDA and CDR2 SQIVND (reference sequence). The length of the CDR3 is 13 residues. Trimming took 4 bases from V and 4 from J; bases not matched to a gene: 3. Supplemented by reference TRBV19 and TRBJ1-2, the full variable domain reads DGGITQSPKYLFRKEGQNVTLSCEQNLNHDAMYWYRQDPGQGLRLIYYSQIVNDFQKGDIAEGYSVSREKKESFPLTVTSAQKNPTAFYLCASSRQGPYGYTFGSGTRLTVV.

The chain joins TRBV4-2 to TRBJ2-7; maybe TRBD1 (5 bases). This CDR3 comprises 15 residues. Trimming cost V 0 bases and J 3 bases, with 12 bases left between them. Germline-derived CDR1 and CDR2 are LGHNA and YNFKEQ. The CDR3 spells CASSQESGIFYEQYF. Here the CDR3 DNA reads TGTGCCAGCAGCCAAGAGTCAGGGATCTTCTACGAGCAGTACTTC.